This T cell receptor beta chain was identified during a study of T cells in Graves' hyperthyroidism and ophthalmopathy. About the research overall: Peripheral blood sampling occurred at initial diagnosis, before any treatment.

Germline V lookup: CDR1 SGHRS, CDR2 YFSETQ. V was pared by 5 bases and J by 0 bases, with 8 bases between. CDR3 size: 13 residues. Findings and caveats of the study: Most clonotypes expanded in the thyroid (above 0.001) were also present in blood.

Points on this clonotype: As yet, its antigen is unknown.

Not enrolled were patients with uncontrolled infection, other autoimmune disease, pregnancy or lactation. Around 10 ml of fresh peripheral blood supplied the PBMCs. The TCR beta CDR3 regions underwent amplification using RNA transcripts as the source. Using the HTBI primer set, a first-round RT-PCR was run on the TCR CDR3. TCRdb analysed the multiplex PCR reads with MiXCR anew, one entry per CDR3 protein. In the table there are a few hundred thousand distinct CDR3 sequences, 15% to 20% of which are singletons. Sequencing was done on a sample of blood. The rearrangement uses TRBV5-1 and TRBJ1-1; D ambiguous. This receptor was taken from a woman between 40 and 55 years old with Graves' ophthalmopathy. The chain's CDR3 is CASRPTMNTEAFF. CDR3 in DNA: TGCGCCAGCAGGCCCACCATGAACACTGAAGCTTTCTTT.